By share, the clone carrying this T cell receptor beta chain counts as medium-sized. The V gene's germline CDR1 is LGHDT and CDR2 YNNKEL (reference sequence). The CDR3 has 13 residues. Trimming took off 1 base at V and 0 bases at J, with 4 bases between the two ends. Purified naive CD4+ T cells were depleted of CD25+ Tregs. After constant-region reverse-primer amplification, full-length variable regions underwent semi-nested PCR with Nested Universal Primer A. One entry per CDR3 protein results from TCRdb running MiXCR on the 5' RACE reads. The table has about 10,000 distinct CDR3 sequences, around a quarter seen once.

The material sequenced was naive CD4+ T cells sorted from a lymph node. The subset denotes: naive CD4+ T cells, CD4+CD45RA+CD25-. This receptor was taken from a female donor with breast cancer. This chain joins TRBV3-1 and TRBJ2-7; D unclear. CDR3 protein: CASSQVLSYEQYF. CDR3 bases: TGTGCCAGCAGCCAAGTCCTCTCCTACGAGCAGTACTTC.